The 30 T cell receptor beta chains in this list originate from one sample, sequenced in a study of monozygotic twins with cystic fibrosis. Using immunoSEQ multiplex PCR, the repertoire was profiled, and TCRdb retains in-frame clones only, with some absent. In the table there are more than 9,000 clones, just over 99% of which are singletons. Sequencing used blood. These TCRs come from a man between 18 and 35 years old with cystic fibrosis.

The chain uses TRBV19 and TRBJ2-5; 7 positions match TRBD1. V lost 5 bases and J lost 2; bases outside the gene matches: 5. This CDR3 is 14 amino acids long. Germline CDR1 and CDR2: LNHDA and SQIVND (reference sequence). In DNA form, the CDR3 reads TGTGCCAGTAGTGCGGACAGGATACAAGAGACCCAGTACTTC. This encodes CASSADRIQETQYF.

This clone is a singleton in its sample. The chain joins TRBV7-2 to TRBJ2-1, with TRBD2 identical over 10 bases. Germline CDR1 is SGHTA and CDR2 is FQGNSA. CDR3 length: 20 residues. The ends lost 0 bases at V and 0 bases at J; junction bases unmatched: 11. The CDR3 DNA sequence: TGTGCCAGCAGCTTAGCGATGACTAGCGGGCCCCTAGTCTCCTACAATGAGCAGTTCTTC. As protein: CASSLAMTSGPLVSYNEQFF.

In its sample, this clone was seen once. The gene calls are TRBV15 and TRBJ1-5; 10 nucleotides line up with TRBD1. Unmatched junction bases numbered 4, after V lost 2 bases and J lost 0 bases. CDR3 length: 17 residues. The germline CDR1 and CDR2 sequences are LNHNV and YYDKDF (reference sequence). The CDR3 sequence: CATSRSRQGASNQPQHF. The CDR3 nucleotides are TGTGCCACCAGCAGAAGCCGACAGGGGGCTAGCAATCAGCCCCAGCATTTT. The full variable domain, its missing parts supplied by reference TRBV15 and TRBJ1-5, is DAMVIQNPRYQVTQFGKPVTLSCSQTLNHNVMYWYQQKSSQAPKLLFHYYDKDFNNEADTPDNFQSRRPNTSFCFLDIRSPGLGDTAMYLCATSRSRQGASNQPQHFGDGTRLSIL.

The V gene is TRBV6-1, the J gene TRBJ2-1; no firm D call. V lost 0 bases and J lost 5, with 8 bases in between. Looked up from germline, CDR1 is MNHNS and CDR2 is SASEGT. The CDR3 is 14 residues long. In nucleotides, the CDR3 is TGTGCCAGCAGTGAAGCGCTAGTCGACAATGAGCAGTTCTTC. This encodes CASSEALVDNEQFF.

V and J are TRBV28 and TRBJ2-7, with 10 bases that match TRBD1. Germline CDR1 MDHEN, CDR2 SYDVKM. The CDR3 has 14 residues. V was pared by 6 bases and J by 2 bases, with 4 bases of the junction left unmatched. The CDR3, as DNA: TGTGCCAGCAGGAAGACAGGGGGCGCCTACGAGCAGTACTTC. The encoded protein is CASRKTGGAYEQYF.

In DNA, the CDR3 is TGTGCCAGCAGCCCCGTAACCGGAGGCTCCTATAATTCACCCCTCCACTTT. It codes for CASSPVTGGSYNSPLHF. V and J are TRBV7-8 and TRBJ1-6; no definite D call. The CDR3 runs 17 residues. Germline values: CDR1 SGHVS, CDR2 FQNEAQ. The V end lost 5 bases, the J end lost 0 bases, and 14 bases lay between the germline ends.

The V call is TRBV7-9, the J call TRBJ1-1; the match to TRBD1 covers 9 bases. The germline CDR1 and CDR2 sequences are SEHNR and FQNEAQ (reference sequence). The CDR3 loop spans 16 amino acids. V trimming: 1 base; J trimming: 5 bases; junction bases outside the gene matches: 8. CDR3 region: CASSLGTGAGRTEAFF. CDR3 nucleotides: TGTGCCAGCAGCTTAGGGACAGGGGCCGGTAGGACTGAAGCTTTCTTT.

This clone showed up just once. The chain links TRBV9 to TRBJ2-3; D perhaps matches TRBD2 (5 bases). The CDR3 length is 19 residues. The germline CDR1 and CDR2 sequences are SGDLS and YYNGEE. V lost 3 bases and J lost 2, with 25 bases in between. The CDR3, as DNA: TGTGCCAGCAGCGGGAATGATGATCGGGGTGGTACGAACACAGATACGCAGTATTTT. Its protein product is CASSGNDDRGGTNTDTQYF. The full variable domain, in which reference TRBV9 and TRBJ2-3 provide the parts outside the CDR3, is DSGVTQTPKHLITATGQRVTLRCSPRSGDLSVYWYQQSLDQGLQFLIQYYNGEERAKGNILERFSAQQFPDLHSELNLSSLELGDSALYFCASSGNDDRGGTNTDTQYFGPGTRLTVL.

V is TRBV5-1 and J is TRBJ2-3, with 10 nucleotides matching TRBD2. In germline, CDR1 is SGHRS, CDR2 YFSETQ. The CDR3 sequence is 17 residues long. With V trimmed by 0 bases and J by 1 base, 5 bases remained unmatched. The CDR3 here is CASSLEASGSGTDTQYF. The CDR3 DNA sequence: TGCGCCAGCAGCTTGGAGGCTAGCGGGAGTGGCACAGATACGCAGTATTTT. Combining the CDR3 with reference TRBV5-1 and TRBJ2-3 gives the whole variable domain KAGVTQTPRYLIKTRGQQVTLSCSPISGHRSVSWYQQTPGQGLQFLFEYFSETQRNKGNFPGRFSGRQFSNSRSEMNVSTLELGDSALYLCASSLEASGSGTDTQYFGPGTRLTVL.

V usage is TRBV7-2 and J usage is TRBJ1-2; no firm D call. The CDR3 has 16 residues. The V gene's germline CDR1 is SGHTA and CDR2 FQGNSA. Trimming shortened V by 0 bases and J by 3 bases, and 14 bases separated the two germline ends. CDR3 protein: CASSLARRASDYGYTF. The CDR3 nucleotides read TGTGCCAGCAGCTTAGCGCGTCGGGCTAGTGACTATGGCTACACCTTC.

This clone was seen only once. The rearrangement uses TRBV12-5 and TRBJ2-7; D gene ambiguous. This CDR3 spans 13 amino acids. Looked up from germline, CDR1 is LGHNT and CDR2 is FRNRAP. V gave up 1 base and J gave up 4 bases, with 8 bases separating them. CDR3 region: CASGLGSWYEQYF. The CDR3, as DNA: TGTGCTAGTGGTTTGGGGAGCTGGTACGAGCAGTACTTC. The entire variable domain, with the rest obtained from reference TRBV12-5 and TRBJ2-7, is as follows: DARVTQTPRHKVTEMGQEVTMRCQPILGHNTVFWYRQTMMQGLELLAYFRNRAPLDDSGMPKDRFSAEMPDATLATLKIQPSEPRDSAVYFCASGLGSWYEQYFGPGTRLTVT.

V usage is TRBV4-1 and J usage is TRBJ1-2, with D possibly TRBD1 on 6 matching bases. This CDR3 spans 16 amino acids. The V and J ends lost 3 bases and 3 bases respectively, with 17 bases between them. Germline V gene data show CDR1 as MGHRA and CDR2 as YSYEKL. The CDR3 nucleotides are TGCGCCAGCAGCCATTTAGTCCGGGACATACACTATGGCTACACCTTC. Its protein is CASSHLVRDIHYGYTF.

The chain has TRBV6-1 and TRBJ2-2; D is uncertain. V lost 3 bases and J lost 7, with 9 bases in between. The CDR3 covers 13 residues. Per germline, CDR1 MNHNS and CDR2 SASEGT. The DNA of the CDR3 is TGTGCCAGCAGTGAGAGGTTTCTCGGGGAGCTGTTTTTT. Encoded protein: CASSERFLGELFF.

The rearrangement uses TRBV7-2 and TRBJ1-2, with D hard to call. There are 13 residues in the CDR3. Between the trimmed V and J ends, which lost 1 base and 8 bases, there was a span of 11 bases. Per the germline V gene, CDR1 is SGHTA and CDR2 is FQGNSA. The CDR3: CASSLEPVGGYTF. The DNA for the CDR3 is TGTGCCAGCAGCTTAGAGCCCGTCGGCGGCTACACCTTC.

The rearrangement joins TRBV4-1 to TRBJ2-2; no firm D call. Trimming removed 0 bases from V and 4 bases from J, with 6 bases in between. This CDR3 has 14 residues. CDR1 and CDR2 (germline): MGHRA, YSYEKL. The CDR3 loop is CASSQEVSTGELFF. The CDR3 region has the DNA TGCGCCAGCAGCCAAGAAGTCAGCACCGGGGAGCTGTTTTTT.

The count of this clone is one. J is TRBJ1-2 and V is TRBV5-1, with a possible D match to TRBD1 (5 bases). The CDR3 consists of 15 residues. Germline values: CDR1 SGHRS, CDR2 YFSETQ. V was shortened by 1 base and J by 2 bases, with 12 bases between the two germline ends. The CDR3 bases are TGCGCCAGCAGCTTGCACCCAGGGACCAACTATGGCTACACCTTC. Its protein is CASSLHPGTNYGYTF.

This chain connects TRBV6-1 to TRBJ1-1; 9 bases map to TRBD1. Germline V gene lookup returns CDR1 MNHNS and CDR2 SASEGT. The CDR3 is 15 residues long. J gave up 2 bases and V 5 bases, and 6 bases lay outside the gene matches. CDR3 nucleotide sequence: TGTGCCAGCAGTCCCACGACAGGGGGAAACACTGAAGCTTTCTTT. Protein: CASSPTTGGNTEAFF.

The V call is TRBV4-2, the J call TRBJ2-7, with D possibly TRBD1 on 6 matching bases. The CDR3 sequence is 14 residues long. Per the germline V gene, CDR1 is LGHNA and CDR2 is YNFKEQ. Trimming stripped 4 bases from V and 1 base from J, with 11 bases between. The CDR3 DNA follows: TGTGCCAGCAGCCTTAATACAGGGTCCTACGAGCAGTACTTC. Its protein product is CASSLNTGSYEQYF.

The chain has TRBV30 and TRBJ1-3, with D unresolved. The V and J ends lost 1 base and 0 bases respectively, with 4 bases between them. Germline CDR1 is GTSNPN and CDR2 is SVGIG (reference sequence). The CDR3 loop spans 13 amino acids. The CDR3 loop is CAWSGSSGNTIYF. In DNA, the CDR3 is TGTGCCTGGAGTGGATCCTCTGGAAACACCATATATTTT.

This chain uses TRBV7-9 with TRBJ2-1; D call uncertain. The CDR3 extends over 14 amino acids. V was cut by 5 bases and J by 2 bases, with 10 bases left in between. Germline-derived CDR1 and CDR2 are SEHNR and FQNEAQ (reference sequence). CDR3 sequence reads: CASSLDGAYNEQFF. As DNA, the CDR3 is TGTGCCAGCAGCCTAGATGGGGCCTACAATGAGCAGTTCTTC.

The chain joins TRBV6-6 to TRBJ2-5, with 7 bases fitting TRBD1. Germline CDR1 is MNHNY and CDR2 is SVGAGI (reference sequence). J was trimmed by 2 bases and V by 2 bases; bases with no gene match: 5. The CDR3 consists of 15 residues. The CDR3 DNA sequence: TGTGCCAGCAGTTACGGGCCAGGGGGTCAAGAGACCCAGTACTTC. Translation: CASSYGPGGQETQYF.

The gene calls are TRBV16 and TRBJ2-7, with TRBD2 identical over 14 bases. CDR3 size: 17 residues. Trimming at V came to 3 bases and at J to 2 bases, leaving 6 bases not matched to a gene. Germline V gene data show CDR1 as KGHSY and CDR2 as FQNENV. This CDR3 reads CASSHPWTSGGPYEQYF. CDR3 DNA sequence: TGTGCCAGCAGCCATCCCTGGACTAGCGGGGGGCCCTACGAGCAGTACTTC. The full variable domain, in which reference TRBV16 and TRBJ2-7 provide the parts outside the CDR3, is GEEVAQTPKHLVRGEGQKAKLYCAPIKGHSYVFWYQQVLKNEFKFLISFQNENVFDETGMPKERFSAKCLPNSPCSLEIQATKLEDSAVYFCASSHPWTSGGPYEQYFGPGTRLTVT.

The rearrangement uses TRBV14 and TRBJ2-2; 10 bases are a match to TRBD2. Germline-derived CDR1 and CDR2 are SGHDN and FVKESK. The CDR3 totals 16 residues. V lost 4 bases, J lost 7 bases, and 9 bases stayed unmatched. CDR3: CASSPLGTSASGELFF. DNA for the CDR3: TGTGCCAGCAGCCCCCTCGGGACTAGCGCTAGCGGGGAGCTGTTTTTT. Together with reference TRBV14 and TRBJ2-2, the CDR3 gives the full variable domain: EAGVTQFPSHSVIEKGQTVTLRCDPISGHDNLYWYRRVMGKEIKFLLHFVKESKQDESGMPNNRFLAERTGGTYSTLKVQPAELEDSGVYFCASSPLGTSASGELFFGEGSRLTVL.

V gene TRBV11-3 combines with J gene TRBJ2-5; D might be TRBD2 (6 bases). The germline gives CDR1 SGHNT, CDR2 YENEEA. The ends were cut back, 5 bases at V and 5 bases at J, with 12 bases in the middle. CDR3 length: 13 amino acids. The CDR3 spells CASSQTSIETQYF. The CDR3 DNA is TGTGCCAGCAGCCAAACTAGCATTGAGACCCAGTACTTC.

This chain joins TRBV6-5 and TRBJ2-7; no clear D gene. Deletions cut 1 base from V and 0 bases from J, with 10 bases between. The CDR3 has 15 amino acids. In germline, CDR1 is MNHEY, CDR2 SVGAGI. The chain's CDR3 is CASSYFLTHSYEQYF. The CDR3 DNA reads TGTGCCAGCAGTTACTTCCTTACTCACTCCTACGAGCAGTACTTC.

The gene calls are TRBV5-5 and TRBJ1-2; D is perhaps TRBD1 (5 bases). Germline V gene lookup returns CDR1 SGHKS and CDR2 YYEKEE (reference sequence). Trimming shortened V by 4 bases and J by 0 bases, and 13 bases separated the two germline ends. This CDR3 region has 15 residues. The CDR3 reads CASSPTGGTNYGYTF. The CDR3 DNA reads as TGTGCCAGCAGCCCCACCGGGGGGACTAACTATGGCTACACCTTC.

The CDR3 DNA reads as TGCGCCAGCAGCAGGGGACAGGGGATCGCAGAGACCCAGTACTTC. This encodes CASSRGQGIAETQYF. V is TRBV5-1 and J is TRBJ2-5; TRBD1 matches at 10 bases. Germline V CDR1 and CDR2: SGHRS, YFSETQ. This CDR3 is built from 15 residues. V lost 4 bases to trimming and J lost 4 bases; unmatched junction nucleotides: 7.

The chain employs TRBV28 and TRBJ1-2; D is uncertain. This CDR3 spans 13 amino acids. CDR1 is MDHEN, CDR2 SYDVKM, per germline. V was clipped by 3 bases and J by 4 bases, with 9 bases between them. CDR3 loop: CASSFWVPYGYTF. CDR3 in DNA: TGTGCCAGCAGTTTTTGGGTCCCCTATGGCTACACCTTC.

V gene TRBV5-1 combines with J gene TRBJ2-1, with TRBD2 matching 10 bases. The length of the CDR3 is 14 residues. Germline-derived CDR1 and CDR2 are SGHRS and YFSETQ. Trimming cost V 4 bases and J 6 bases; bases outside gene matches: 4. The CDR3 DNA is TGCGCCAGCAGCAGCGGACTAGCGGTCAATGAGCAGTTCTTC. Translated: CASSSGLAVNEQFF.

The chain joins TRBV28 to TRBJ1-3, with TRBD1 as a possible D gene (5 bases). CDR1 and CDR2 (germline): MDHEN, SYDVKM. Trimming shortened V by 4 bases and J by 0 bases, and 10 bases separated the two germline ends. The CDR3 loop spans 15 amino acids. This CDR3 reads CASSSGRISGNTIYF. The CDR3, as DNA: TGTGCCAGCAGTTCGGGACGGATCTCTGGAAACACCATATATTTT.